This T cell receptor beta chain was sequenced during a study of T cell responses to AZD1222 COVID-19 vaccine. Sequencing was performed with immunoSEQ multiplex PCR; in TCRdb, only in-frame clones are kept and a portion is missing. The table lists fewer than 250,000 clones, 90% to 95% of them singletons, with more than 0.8% in the top ten. This CDR3 spans 15 amino acids. In germline, CDR1 is SSHAT, CDR2 FNYEAQ (reference sequence). As concerns this clone: Relative to the germline gene, one junction end is altered; a read error may explain this.

Specimen: peripheral blood, collected on day 0 of MenACWY control vaccination. The sequence was collected from an adult in good health. V and J are TRBV7-7 and TRBJ1-4; D call uncertain. This CDR3 reads CASSPGVGANEKLFF. CDR3 sequence (DNA): TGTGCTAGCAGCCCCGGAGTTGGGGCTAATGAAAAACTGTTTTTT.